The subject of this entry is one T cell receptor beta chain. Its specificity is unknown. This sample stems from a study of spatial heterogeneity in lung cancer. Time point in this sample: sample taken at primary tumor resection. Germline CDR1 and CDR2: LGHDT and YNNKEL (reference sequence). V dropped 5 bases and J dropped 2; count of bases not matched to a gene: 4. The CDR3 totals 15 residues. Each TCR cDNA molecule carried a unique molecular identifier. TCRdb redid the calling of the 5' RACE reads with MiXCR, one entry per CDR3 protein. Here the sample spans 2,300 or so distinct CDR3 sequences, about 20% being singletons. Points from the study as a whole: Counts of expanded alpha and beta TCRs within tumors tracked the tumor nonsynonymous mutation count.

Sequences were derived from lung tumor tissue, sampled at surgery. The TCR originated in a male donor with early-stage non-small cell lung cancer. The chain uses TRBV3-1 and TRBJ1-1; 11 bases align to TRBD1. The CDR3 DNA reads as TGTGCCAGCAGCTCCAGGACAGGGGGCAACACTGAAGCTTTCTTT. This sequence encodes CASSSRTGGNTEAFF.